These T cell receptor beta chains were read from a single sample in a study of PD-1 blockade in classical Hodgkin lymphoma. Profiling relied on immunoSEQ multiplex PCR, and the TCRdb table lists in-frame clones only, not all of them. The table includes about 94,000 clones, roughly 91% detected once. Specimen: peripheral blood mononuclear cells (PBMCs), collected before the fourth cycle of nivolumab. These receptors were obtained from a human donor with classical Hodgkin lymphoma. The CDR3 runs from the conserved cysteine through the conserved F or W.

V	J	CDR3
TRBV19	TRBJ2-1	CASSRREGLHNEQFF
TRBV27	TRBJ2-7	CASSLSTPGLAYEQYF
TRBV11-1	TRBJ2-7	CASSLKDGFVGEQYF
TRBV6-6	TRBJ1-2	CASSYDSPSLSGYTF
TRBV18	TRBJ2-7	CASSPTAGGSSFEQYF
TRBV7-9	TRBJ1-4	CASSPIAGDSEKLFF
TRBV30	TRBJ1-4	CAWSVPQKTGRSEKLFF
TRBV7-8	TRBJ2-5	CASSEETQYF
TRBV19	TRBJ1-1	CASSIPRGSTSTEAFF
TRBV10-3	TRBJ2-2	CAISGTDPNTGELFF
TRBV6-6	TRBJ2-3	CASSSTLAGATDTQYF